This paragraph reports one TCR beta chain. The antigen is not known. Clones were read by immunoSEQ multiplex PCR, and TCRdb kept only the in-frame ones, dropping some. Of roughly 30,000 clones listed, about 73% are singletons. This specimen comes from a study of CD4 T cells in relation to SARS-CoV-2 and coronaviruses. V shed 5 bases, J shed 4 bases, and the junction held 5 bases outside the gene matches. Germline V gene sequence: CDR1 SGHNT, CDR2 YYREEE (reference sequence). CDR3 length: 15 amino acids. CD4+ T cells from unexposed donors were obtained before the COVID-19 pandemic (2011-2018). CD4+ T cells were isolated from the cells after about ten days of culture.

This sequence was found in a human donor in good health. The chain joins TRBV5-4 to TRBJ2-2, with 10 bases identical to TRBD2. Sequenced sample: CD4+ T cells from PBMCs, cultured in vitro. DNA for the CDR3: TGTGCCAGCAGAGAGAGACTAGCGGGCACCGGGGAGCTGTTTTTT. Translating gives CASRERLAGTGELFF.